This TCR beta chain was sequenced in a study of regulatory T cells in long-lasting Graves disease. There are 14 residues in the CDR3. J was trimmed by 2 bases and V by 5 bases; bases with no gene match: 4. CDR1 is SGHRS, CDR2 YFSETQ, per germline. This clonotype was detected only a few times. The antigen is not known. Overall study findings and caveats: Relative to newly diagnosed Graves' patients, persistent ones had lower TCR diversity.

According to the study, TCR beta libraries were built with iRepertoire HTBI primers and CDR3-region Arm-PCR. TCRdb recomputed calls from the multiplex PCR reads with MiXCR, one row per CDR3 protein. Of over 650,000 distinct CDR3 sequences detected, around 32% appear once; the ten largest clones hold about 42%. The time point: persistent/refractory GD, antithyroid drugs over 5 years with positive TRAb. Extracted PBMC RNA gave rise to the TCR library. The patients were drawn from one endocrinology department in Xi'an, China. The source of this sequence is a female donor with Graves disease. The sample here was peripheral blood mononuclear cells (PBMCs), taken when the disease was refractory, from a patient treated with antithyroid drugs. The V call is TRBV5-1, the J call TRBJ2-7, with 10 bases aligning to TRBD2. The CDR3 DNA is TGCGCCAGCAGGCCCGGGACTAGCGCCTACGAGCAGTACTTC. This codes for CASRPGTSAYEQYF.